Below, one TCR beta chain is given with its context. The data were obtained in a study of control samples from healthy donors and cancer patients. Data came from immunoSEQ multiplex PCR; TCRdb stores just in-frame clones and leaves some out. The profile covers over 110,000 clones, with over 85% appearing a single time and about 10% taken by the ten largest. The sample consisted of blood. This clonotype was sampled from a young man in good health.

CDR3 amino acids: CASSLGWGRIEQYF. The CDR3 DNA reads TGTGCCAGCAGTTTAGGTTGGGGGCGAATCGAGCAGTACTTC. The genes are TRBV28 and TRBJ2-7; a possible D gene is TRBD1 (6 bases). The ends were cut back, 2 bases at V and 6 bases at J, with 14 bases in the middle. The CDR3 is made up of 14 amino acids. Germline V gene lookup returns CDR1 MDHEN and CDR2 SYDVKM.